A selection of T cell receptor beta chains follows, all from one sample in a study of blood T cell repertoires in COVID-19. Produced via immunoSEQ multiplex PCR; TCRdb's table is partial and in-frame only. The data hold 150,000 to 200,000 clones, with approximately 80% observed a single time. The material sequenced was peripheral blood. These receptors came from a man aged 50 or older who had recovered from COVID-19. The conserved cysteine and the conserved F or W are not part of the CDR3 here. Fields, in order: V gene, J gene, CDR3 protein.

TRBV30	TRBJ2-5	AWTQGLRETQY
TRBV5-1	TRBJ2-5	ASSLDAGRRETQY
TRBV11-3	TRBJ2-2	ASSLALGSAGELF
TRBV5-1	TRBJ2-5	ASSSGLAGETQY
TRBV19	TRBJ2-2	ASRIPGTGGGGELF
TRBV27	TRBJ2-7	ASSRDWKYGQY
TRBV11-3	TRBJ2-2	ASSLYGGGTGELF
TRBV6-5	TRBJ2-7	ASSYLLAGSYEQY
TRBV3-1/TRBV3-2	TRBJ1-1	ASSQDPMNTEAF
TRBV28	TRBJ2-3	ATWGGPTQGTDTQY
TRBV28	TRBJ1-5	ASSYGTVGQPQH
TRBV9	TRBJ1-1	ASSVGGIQTEAF
TRBV27	TRBJ1-5	ATKWTGDDQPQH
TRBV7-6	TRBJ2-1	ASSLAGTSPNEQF
TRBV5-1	TRBJ1-1	ASSLAGGMGYTEAF